Presented here are 30 T cell receptor beta chains from one specimen sequenced in a study of human T cells and chemical hapten exposure. As to time point: patch test 1, 2 weeks after DPC sensitization. Indicated treatment: therapeutic diphenylcyclopropenone sensitization with weekly scalp DPC. MiXCR, run by TCRdb on the RACE reads, gives a single entry per CDR3 protein. The table lists around 380,000 distinct CDR3 sequences, approximately 4.4% of them singletons. Sequenced material: whole blood, taken in connection with sensitization to the hapten diphenylcyclopropenone (DPC). Receptors were obtained from a woman aged 45-65 years with alopecia areata. Some clones in this sample may be carry-over from other donors' samples.

This clonotype was seen at least ten times. The chain has TRBV6-5 and TRBJ2-2; D not resolved. Germline-derived CDR1 and CDR2 are MNHEY and SVGAGI. CDR3 length equals 15 residues. The V gene lost 0 bases and the J gene lost 2 bases, with 7 bases spanning the gap. The CDR3 region is CASSYSRKNTGELFF. CDR3 sequence (DNA): TGTGCCAGCAGTTACTCGAGGAAAAACACCGGGGAGCTGTTTTTT.

This clonotype has a count of ten or more. This chain links TRBV7-9 with TRBJ2-1, with 8 bases lining up with TRBD2. J lost 3 bases, V lost 5 bases, and 12 bases had no gene match. Germline CDR1 reads SEHNR; CDR2 reads FQNEAQ (reference sequence). The CDR3 extends over 17 amino acids. The CDR3 coding sequence is TGTGCCAGCAGCCCAACCCCGACTAGCGAGTACTACAATGAGCAGTTCTTC. Amino acid sequence: CASSPTPTSEYYNEQFF.

This clonotype was recorded once. A read error may explain this, as a much larger clone is one base away. The CDR3 does not end in the conserved phenylalanine or tryptophan, so this is likely a read error. The J gene is TRBJ1-1, the V gene TRBV9; D is possibly TRBD1 (5 bases). Germline V gene data show CDR1 as SGDLS and CDR2 as YYNGEE. There are 15 residues in the CDR3. Trimming shortened V by 4 bases and J by 3 bases, and 16 bases separated the two germline ends. Here the CDR3 DNA reads TGTGCCAGCAGCTCCAACCTTGGGGGAGACACTGAAGCTTTCTCT. Protein product: CASSSNLGGDTEAFS.

V gene TRBV4-1 combines with J gene TRBJ1-4, with D uncertain. Germline assignment: CDR1 MGHRA and CDR2 YSYEKL. The CDR3 length is 16 residues. V was shortened by 6 bases and J by 0 bases, with 14 bases between the two germline ends. The CDR3 sequence: CASRGYSASTNEKLFF. Here the CDR3 DNA reads TGCGCCAGCAGAGGCTACAGCGCATCAACTAATGAAAAACTGTTTTTT.

This clonotype was observed many times. This chain uses TRBV20-1 with TRBJ2-7; D not certain. CDR3 size: 13 residues. Trimming cost V 4 bases and J 2 bases, with 12 bases left between them. The germline V gene encodes CDR1 DFQATT and CDR2 SNEGSKA (reference sequence). Written as DNA, the CDR3 is TGCAGTGCTACTGGAAAAGGGCCCTACGAGCAGTACTTC. It yields the protein CSATGKGPYEQYF.

The sample holds many counts of this clonotype. The chain couples TRBV20-1 to TRBJ2-3; TRBD2 is a possible D gene (6 bases). Trimming cost V 6 bases and J 6 bases, with 25 bases left between them. CDR1 is DFQATT and CDR2 is SNEGSKA in the germline V gene (reference sequence). The CDR3 has 16 residues. For the CDR3, the DNA is TGCAGTGCCCTCTCGTCGGCGGGGCCGCGGGGCGATACGCAGTATTTT. The encoded protein is CSALSSAGPRGDTQYF.

The rearrangement uses TRBV7-9 and TRBJ1-4; 7 nucleotides agree with TRBD1. CDR3 length equals 15 residues. The J segment lost 13 bases and the V segment lost 3 bases, leaving 14 bases of the junction unmatched. CDR1 is SEHNR and CDR2 is FQNEAQ in the germline V gene (reference sequence). Here the CDR3 reads CASSFTRNRGGRLFF. The CDR3 DNA is TGTGCCAGCAGCTTTACACGAAACAGGGGCGGTCGACTGTTTTTT.

This clonotype has only a few counts. The chain is built from TRBV28 and TRBJ2-3, with TRBD1 as a possible D gene (6 bases). There are 13 residues in the CDR3. Trimming pared 5 bases from V and 4 bases from J, leaving 10 bases between. The germline V gene encodes CDR1 MDHEN and CDR2 SYDVKM. DNA of the CDR3: TGTGCCAGCAGTCACAGGGCCCCAGATACGCAGTATTTT. The encoded protein is CASSHRAPDTQYF.

The DNA of the CDR3 is TGTGCCAGCAACCCAACCGGGACAGGGACCTACGAGCAGTACTTC. Its translation: CASNPTGTGTYEQYF. This chain connects TRBV28 to TRBJ2-7; 9 bases are shared with TRBD1. The CDR3 is 15 residues long. V lost 7 bases, J lost 2 bases, and 9 bases stayed unmatched. CDR1 and CDR2 (germline): MDHEN, SYDVKM.

This clonotype was seen repeatedly, ten times or more. CDR3 residues: CSVEERINEQFF. The CDR3 DNA is TGCAGCGTTGAAGAGAGAATCAATGAGCAGTTCTTC. This chain links TRBV29-1 with TRBJ2-1; D unresolved. V was pared by 0 bases and J by 6 bases, with 6 bases between. Germline lookup yields CDR1 SQVTM and CDR2 ANQGSEA. The CDR3 has 12 amino acids.

This clonotype was counted ten times or more. The rearrangement uses TRBV2 and TRBJ2-5, with D perhaps given as TRBD1 or TRBD2 (5 bases each). Germline assignment: CDR1 SNHLY and CDR2 FYNNEI. There are 12 residues in the CDR3. V gave up 3 bases and J gave up 5 bases, with 7 bases separating them. CDR3 nucleotide sequence: TGTGCCAGCAGTGAGGGGGTGGAGACCCAGTACTTC. Its protein is CASSEGVETQYF.

The V and J genes are TRBV3-1 and TRBJ2-6; TRBD1 aligns across 7 bases. CDR3 length: 18 amino acids. The germline gives CDR1 LGHDT, CDR2 YNNKEL (reference sequence). J gave up 2 bases and V 4 bases, and 11 bases lay outside the gene matches. CDR3 sequence reads: CASSPRGPQGAGANVLTF. The CDR3 bases are TGTGCCAGCAGCCCGAGGGGGCCCCAAGGCGCTGGGGCCAACGTCCTGACTTTC.

The V call is TRBV18, the J call TRBJ1-4, with no clear D. V was pared by 4 bases and J by 8 bases, with 8 bases between. The CDR3 runs 12 residues. Germline lookup yields CDR1 KGHSH and CDR2 LQKENI. CDR3 coding DNA: TGTGCCAGCTCACAGGCAAACGAAAAACTGTTTTTT. Translated: CASSQANEKLFF.

This clonotype was observed many times. The rearrangement uses TRBV7-9 and TRBJ1-5; 9 bases match TRBD1. Germline trimming cut 3 bases from V and 0 bases from J; bases unmatched to any gene: 9. The CDR3 loop spans 18 amino acids. Germline lookup yields CDR1 SEHNR and CDR2 FQNEAQ (reference sequence). CDR3: CASSFTGTGPYSNQPQHF. The CDR3 nucleotides read TGTGCCAGCAGCTTTACCGGGACAGGGCCTTATAGCAATCAGCCCCAGCATTTT.

The V gene is TRBV15, the J gene TRBJ1-2; D is undetermined. CDR1 and CDR2 (germline): LNHNV, YYDKDF (reference sequence). The CDR3 covers 16 residues. V was clipped by 0 bases and J by 0 bases, with 11 bases between them. The CDR3 loop reads CATSRDRGSSNYGYTF. For the CDR3, the DNA is TGTGCCACCAGCAGAGATCGGGGATCTTCTAACTATGGCTACACCTTC.

This chain joins TRBV27 and TRBJ2-5; perhaps TRBD1 as D (5 bases). Germline CDR1 reads MNHEY; CDR2 reads SMNVEV (reference sequence). The CDR3 sequence is 13 residues long. The germline V and J ends were trimmed by 5 bases and 4 bases, with 11 bases remaining between them. The CDR3 DNA sequence: TGTGCCAGCAGTGTCTCAGGGCTAGAGACCCAGTACTTC. Protein: CASSVSGLETQYF.

This clonotype was detected ten times or more. The V call is TRBV7-9, the J call TRBJ1-1, with D uncertain. Germline assignment: CDR1 SEHNR and CDR2 FQNEAQ (reference sequence). The V gene lost 2 bases and the J gene lost 6 bases, with 10 bases spanning the gap. This CDR3 comprises 13 residues. DNA for the CDR3: TGTGCCAGCAGCTTAAAGGAATGGCCTGAAGCTTTCTTT. Amino acid sequence: CASSLKEWPEAFF.

This clonotype has ten or more counts. The V gene is TRBV7-9, the J gene TRBJ1-2; 9 bases map to TRBD1. J gave up 6 bases and V 5 bases, and 13 bases lay outside the gene matches. CDR3 length equals 16 residues. CDR1 and CDR2 (germline): SEHNR, FQNEAQ (reference sequence). CDR3 loop: CASSPTGGASSDGYTF. Written as DNA, the CDR3 is TGTGCCAGCAGCCCGACAGGGGGAGCTTCATCGGATGGCTACACCTTC.

This clonotype was found many times. The V gene is TRBV10-3, the J gene TRBJ1-2; no clear D. This CDR3 has 15 amino acids. Looked up from germline, CDR1 is ENHRY and CDR2 is SYGVKD. The germline V and J ends were trimmed by 1 base and 2 bases, with 11 bases remaining between them. The CDR3 region is CAISEFSRANYGYTF. DNA for the CDR3: TGTGCCATCAGTGAGTTCTCTAGGGCGAACTATGGCTACACCTTC.

This clonotype was observed many times. The chain combines TRBV5-1 with TRBJ2-1; TRBD2 aligns across 8 bases. Trimming cost V 0 bases and J 4 bases; bases outside gene matches: 6. Germline loops: CDR1 SGHRS, CDR2 YFSETQ. The CDR3 covers 16 residues. The CDR3 loop reads CASSLVVTSEYNEQFF. CDR3 coding DNA: TGCGCCAGCAGCTTGGTAGTGACTAGCGAATACAATGAGCAGTTCTTC.

The CDR3 reads CASSSQVQGYNSPLHF. The CDR3 DNA is TGCGCCAGCAGCTCTCAGGTACAGGGGTATAATTCACCCCTCCACTTT. The chain employs TRBV4-1 and TRBJ1-6; 7 bases align to TRBD1. CDR1 MGHRA and CDR2 YSYEKL come from the germline V gene. J was trimmed by 4 bases and V by 5 bases; bases with no gene match: 8. CDR3 size: 16 residues.

This clonotype was recorded many times. This CDR3 is CASSVVAEAAYNEQFF. The CDR3 nucleotides are TGTGCCAGCAGCGTAGTGGCGGAGGCGGCCTACAATGAGCAGTTCTTC. J is TRBJ2-1 and V is TRBV9; weak D call: TRBD2 (5 bases). Germline-derived CDR1 and CDR2 are SGDLS and YYNGEE. V lost 0 bases to trimming and J lost 2 bases, with 12 bases between them. The CDR3 is 16 residues long.

This clonotype was detected only a few times. The chain carries TRBV2 and TRBJ2-1; TRBD2 aligns across 11 bases. Germline CDR1 and CDR2: SNHLY and FYNNEI. The CDR3 loop spans 16 amino acids. V dropped 8 bases and J dropped 2; count of bases not matched to a gene: 8. CDR3 loop: CASLRLAGLPYNEQFF. CDR3 DNA sequence: TGTGCCAGCCTCAGACTAGCGGGACTACCCTACAATGAGCAGTTCTTC.

In its sample, this clonotype was seen a few times. This rearrangement joins TRBV11-2 to TRBJ2-7; D may be TRBD2 (6 bases). V was pared by 4 bases and J by 3 bases, with 13 bases between. In germline, CDR1 is SGHAT, CDR2 FQNNGV. CDR3 size: 14 residues. The CDR3 sequence is CASSSAGRHYEQYF. The DNA of the CDR3 is TGTGCCAGCAGCTCCGCGGGACGGCACTACGAGCAGTACTTC.

This clonotype has a count of ten or more. This rearrangement joins TRBV30 to TRBJ2-7; a possible D gene is TRBD2 (5 bases). V lost 0 bases and J 2 bases, leaving 11 bases between the germline ends. CDR1 and CDR2 (germline): GTSNPN, SVGIG (reference sequence). The length of the CDR3 is 14 residues. CDR3 nucleotides: TGTGCCTGGAGTGTACGAGGGAGAGCCTACGAGCAGTACTTC. As protein: CAWSVRGRAYEQYF.

This clonotype has just a few counts. The chain recombines TRBV20-1 with TRBJ1-1, with unresolved D. The CDR3 has 11 residues. Per germline, CDR1 DFQATT and CDR2 SNEGSKA (reference sequence). The V gene lost 4 bases and the J gene lost 6 bases, with 9 bases spanning the gap. The CDR3 region has the DNA TGCAGTGCTAACCAGGTCTCTGAAGCTTTCTTT. It is translated as CSANQVSEAFF.

There are many counts of this clonotype. The rearrangement links TRBV7-2 to TRBJ2-1, with 14 bases aligning to TRBD2. Germline CDR1 is SGHTA and CDR2 is FQGNSA. J lost 12 bases, V lost 6 bases, and 7 bases had no gene match. CDR3 length equals 14 residues. This chain's CDR3 is CASSSGTSGSGQFF. In DNA form, the CDR3 reads TGTGCCAGCAGTTCCGGGACTAGCGGGAGCGGGCAGTTCTTC.

Only a few counts were recorded for this clonotype. The rearrangement links TRBV7-8 to TRBJ1-5, with 7 bases identical to TRBD1. J lost 0 bases, V lost 5 bases, and 7 bases had no gene match. This CDR3 has 16 amino acids. Germline V gene lookup returns CDR1 SGHVS and CDR2 FQNEAQ. The CDR3 DNA is TGTGCCAGCAGCATCGGGACAGTCTATAGCAATCAGCCCCAGCATTTT. It encodes CASSIGTVYSNQPQHF.

This clonotype showed up many times. The chain carries TRBV7-7 and TRBJ2-5; TRBD1 matches at 7 bases. This CDR3 contains 16 residues. CDR1 is SSHAT and CDR2 is FNYEAQ in the germline V gene (reference sequence). Unmatched junction bases numbered 6, after V lost 1 base and J lost 1 base. CDR3 DNA: TGTGCCAGCAGCTTAGTTGCGACAGGGCCCCAAGAGACCCAGTACTTC. Its translation is CASSLVATGPQETQYF.

Ten or more counts support this clonotype. The chain carries TRBV5-6 and TRBJ2-7; a weak D match, TRBD1 (7 bases). Germline V CDR1 and CDR2: SGHDT, YYEEEE. CDR3 length: 15 amino acids. V was cut by 1 base and J by 6 bases, with 17 bases left in between. The CDR3 coding sequence is TGTGCCAGCAGCTTGATCTGGGGGGCAGGGGGCGAGCAGTACTTC. It is translated as CASSLIWGAGGEQYF. Full variable domain (rest looked up from reference TRBV5-6 and TRBJ2-7): DAGVTQSPTHLIKTRGQQVTLRCSPKSGHDTVSWYQQALGQGPQFIFQYYEEEERQRGNFPDRFSGHQFPNYSSELNVNALLLGDSALYLCASSLIWGAGGEQYFGPGTRLTVT.